These T cell receptor beta chains were read from a single sample in a study of shared clonotypes between healthy human individuals. Repertoires were generated with immunoSEQ multiplex PCR, while TCRdb's copy carries only in-frame clones and drops some. This table holds roughly 2,500,000 clones, approximately 93% found once. The sequencing sample was made of naive CD4+ T cells from PBMCs. Source of these receptors: a man aged 18 to 30 in good health. Some clones in this sample may be carry-over from other donors' samples. Both conserved end residues are part of each CDR3. A D gene is named only where the DNA matches it firmly. Clone size is shown for a subset of rows, as once, few, many or a class of expanded clone.

>TRBV28|TRBJ2-7|.|.
CASSSGESYEQYF
TGTGCCAGCAGTTCGGGTGAGTCCTACGAGCAGTACTTC
>TRBV5-1|TRBJ2-3|TRBD1|.
CASSWGDRVADTQYF
TGCGCCAGCAGCTGGGGGGACAGGGTAGCAGATACGCAGTATTTT
>TRBV6-6|TRBJ2-7|TRBD1|.
CASSYLSGGTYEQYF
TGTGCCAGCAGTTACTTGTCAGGGGGCACCTACGAGCAGTACTTC
>TRBV7-8|TRBJ2-7|TRBD2|.
CASRPGRLAGDKDEQYF
TGTGCCAGCAGGCCGGGGAGGCTAGCGGGAGATAAGGACGAGCAGTACTTC
>TRBV7-8|TRBJ1-4|.|once
CASSLRRATNEKLFF
TGTGCCAGCAGCTTACGGAGGGCAACTAATGAAAAACTGTTTTTT
>TRBV5-4|TRBJ1-2|.|.
CASSLVVPESYTF
TGTGCCAGCAGCTTGGTGGTGCCGGAAAGCTACACCTTC
>TRBV30|TRBJ1-4|.|.
CAWSIIREKLFF
TGTGCCTGGAGCATTATTCGGGAAAAACTGTTTTTT
>TRBV28|TRBJ1-3|.|once
CASASGDQNTIYF
TGTGCCTCAGCCTCCGGGGATCAGAACACCATATATTTT
>TRBV11-2|TRBJ1-2|TRBD1|.
CASSLAYRGEGYGYTF
TGTGCCAGCAGCTTAGCTTACAGGGGAGAAGGCTATGGCTACACCTTC
>TRBV28|TRBJ1-5|TRBD1|.
CASFGEGAGYRGNQPQHF
TGTGCCAGCTTCGGCGAGGGGGCGGGTTATCGTGGCAATCAGCCCCAGCATTTT
>TRBV7-8|TRBJ2-1|TRBD2|.
CASRGGRSSGRDGNEQFF
TGTGCCAGCAGGGGCGGTAGGTCTAGCGGGAGAGACGGTAATGAGCAGTTCTTC
>TRBV19|TRBJ1-2|.|.
CASSTRGGRGNYGYTF
TGTGCCAGTAGTACCCGAGGAGGGCGGGGTAACTATGGCTACACCTTC
>TRBV5-1|TRBJ2-3|.|.
CASSLAGRSGTDTQYF
TGCGCCAGCAGCTTGGCGGGCCGGTCAGGCACAGATACGCAGTATTTT
>TRBV7-2|TRBJ1-3|TRBD1|.
CASSAWTGKANTIYF
TGTGCCAGCAGCGCGTGGACAGGGAAGGCAAACACCATATATTTT
>TRBV2|TRBJ1-2|.|.
CASSDAVVLLGYTF
TGTGCCAGCAGTGACGCAGTCGTCCTTCTTGGCTACACCTTC
>TRBV18|TRBJ1-1|.|.
CASSPNRGTEAFF
TGTGCCAGCTCTCCCAATAGGGGCACTGAAGCTTTCTTT